This TCR beta chain is drawn from a study of T cell clonality in common variable immunodeficiency. TCRdb's copy holds only in-frame clones and misses some; the assay was immunoSEQ multiplex PCR. The specimen gives about 16,000 clones without singletons; the ten biggest hold 13% to 15%. J was trimmed by 5 bases and V by 6 bases; bases with no gene match: 12. The CDR3 has 15 amino acids. Germline lookup yields CDR1 MNHEY and CDR2 SVGEGT. General study points: CVID subjects shared fewer TCRbeta clones than healthy controls did. In common variable immunodeficiency, TCR beta chains reportedly carried fewer deletions and N-nucleotide insertions.

CVID subjects were 15 female and approximately 30 male, aged 9 to 64. Replacement immunoglobulin had been given to every CVID subject for at least one year. This clone was seen more than once but under ten times. Its cognate antigen is unknown. The sequence runs out 3 residues before the end of the CDR3; the remainder is reconstructed from the germline J gene. The source of this sequence is a human donor with common variable immunodeficiency. The specimen sequenced was peripheral blood mononuclear cells. The chain joins TRBV6-2 or TRBV6-3 to TRBJ2-7, with 8 positions matching TRBD2. The CDR3 loop is CASRAGGRLPDEQYF. The covered CDR3 bases are TGTGCCAGCAGGGCGGGGGGCCGCTTGCCCGACGAG.